This T cell receptor beta chain was captured by sequencing in a study of blood T cells in healthy people across ages. Study-level results: There was a strong correlation between TCR beta diversity and naive T cell percentage.

Remarks on this clonotype: What it binds is not known. A clone one base away is much larger, so this may be a read error. The conserved phenylalanine or tryptophan is not found at the CDR3 terminus, so this likely reflects a read error.

A second about 7 to 11 cycle PCR used barcoded and J-beta primers. The study obtained at least 3 million CDR3-containing paired-end reads from every sample. TCRdb redid the calling of the 5' RACE reads with MiXCR, one entry per CDR3 protein. Of 600,000 or so distinct CDR3 sequences listed, about 28% were seen once; the top ten hold around a sixth. Germline V gene sequence: CDR1 DFQATT, CDR2 SNEGSKA (reference sequence). The CDR3 runs 12 residues. V was shortened by 6 bases and J by 3 bases, with 12 bases between the two germline ends. The chain employs TRBV20-1 and TRBJ2-7; D tentatively fits TRBD1 or TRBD2 (5 bases each). This sequence originates from a woman aged 80 or over in good health. Sequencing was performed on blood. In DNA, the CDR3 is TGCAGTGCCCCTACAGGACTCTACGAGCAGTACTAC. Encoded protein: CSAPTGLYEQYY.